This T cell receptor beta chain was sequenced for a study of blood T cell repertoires in COVID-19. Study details: Sources were T cells, B-cell-depleted T cells, or PBMCs; the material itself was cDNA or gDNA.

Per the original methods: Estimates of nucleated cell counts were drawn from the amplification of reference gene primers. Method: immunoSEQ multiplex PCR; TCRdb's copy keeps in-frame clones and lacks some. V and J calls and clone size are as listed in that table; D and trimming were resolved from the DNA. The sample records 390,000 or so clones, 80% to 85% being singletons. CDR1 MGHRA and CDR2 YSYEKL come from the germline V gene. The V end was cut by 2 bases, the J end by 2 bases, with 4 bases between. The length of the CDR3 is 13 residues. The V call is TRBV4-1, the J call TRBJ1-3, with no clear D. The material sequenced was PBMCs or T cells enriched from blood (not recorded which). The clonotype originates from a woman between 45 and 65 years old who had recovered from COVID-19. The CDR3, as DNA: TGCGCCAGCAGCCAATTAACTGGAAACACCATATATTTT. Residues: CASSQLTGNTIYF.